One sample yielded the 6 T cell receptor beta chains listed below, sequenced in a study of cytomegalovirus exposure and HLA in healthy donors. The PCR contained 60 Vbeta and 13 Jbeta primers. Assay: immunoSEQ multiplex PCR; the TCRdb copy retains only in-frame clones and omits some. The sample has around 230,000 clones, 82% seen once. Sequenced input: PBMCs. The receptors were sampled from a man aged 40-49 years in good health and CMV-seropositive.

This clone has more than one count but fewer than ten. The chain combines TRBV5-1 with TRBJ2-4, with TRBD2 identical over 10 bases. CDR1 is SGHRS, CDR2 YFSETQ, per germline. The CDR3 has 17 amino acids. V dropped 3 bases and J dropped 5; count of bases not matched to a gene: 11. This chain's CDR3 is CASSSLAGVVGQNIQYF. In DNA, the CDR3 is TGCGCCAGCAGCTCCCTAGCGGGAGTAGTGGGCCAAAACATTCAGTACTTC.

The chain uses TRBV6-6 and TRBJ1-4, with D unresolved. Germline assignment: CDR1 MNHNY and CDR2 SVGAGI (reference sequence). The CDR3 extends over 12 amino acids. V was cut by 2 bases and J by 8 bases, with 6 bases left in between. The CDR3 DNA follows: TGTGCCAGCAGTTACATCTCGGAAAAACTGTTTTTT. Translating it yields CASSYISEKLFF.

The sample holds one count of this clone. The rearrangement uses TRBV27 and TRBJ1-5; perhaps TRBD1 as D (6 bases). Germline loops: CDR1 MNHEY, CDR2 SMNVEV (reference sequence). The CDR3 loop spans 14 amino acids. V lost 2 bases and J 4 bases, leaving 9 bases between the germline ends. CDR3 nucleotides: TGTGCCAGCAGTTTAAGGGGGAATAATCAGCCCCAGCATTTT. Amino acid sequence: CASSLRGNNQPQHF.

The gene calls are TRBV29-1 and TRBJ2-7; D remains unclear. CDR1 is SQVTM, CDR2 ANQGSEA, per germline. CDR3 size: 10 residues. Trimming removed 4 bases from V and 3 bases from J, with 4 bases in between. The CDR3 protein is CSVVLYEQYF. CDR3 DNA sequence: TGCAGCGTTGTCCTCTACGAGCAGTACTTC.

The V call is TRBV7-3, the J call TRBJ2-3; 7 bases agree with TRBD2. This CDR3 has 15 amino acids. Trimming cost V 5 bases and J 3 bases; bases outside gene matches: 8. The germline CDR1 and CDR2 sequences are SGHTA and FQGTGA. The CDR3: CASSVSGAGTDTQYF. Here the CDR3 DNA reads TGTGCCAGCAGCGTCAGCGGGGCGGGGACAGATACGCAGTATTTT.

The chain has TRBV7-9 and TRBJ2-7; D not resolved. Germline V gene sequence: CDR1 SEHNR, CDR2 FQNEAQ (reference sequence). V was clipped by 5 bases and J by 0 bases, with 8 bases between them. The CDR3 is made up of 13 amino acids. The CDR3 DNA follows: TGTGCCAGCAGCGTCGCTAGCTCCTACGAGCAGTACGTC. Translated, it gives CASSVASSYEQYV.